This T cell receptor beta chain was observed in a study of blood T cell repertoires in COVID-19. Study summary: T cells, B-cell-depleted T cells, or PBMCs provided the cDNA or gDNA that served as material.

This CDR3 is built from 17 residues. The germline CDR1 and CDR2 sequences are MNHNS and SASEGT. V was trimmed by 4 bases and J by 1 base, leaving 19 bases between them. In the original processing: Estimated nucleated cell counts came from reference gene primer amplification. Profiling relied on immunoSEQ multiplex PCR, and the TCRdb table lists in-frame clones only, not all of them. Clone size and V and J calls were adopted from that table, with D and trimming inferred from the DNA. The table shows approximately 47,000 clones, with over 65% occurring only once. Sequencing input: peripheral blood. The chain has TRBV6-1 and TRBJ2-5; D is perhaps TRBD1 (6 bases). The source is a woman aged 55-70 years with acute or convalescent COVID-19. CDR3 DNA sequence: TGTGCCAGCAGTGTGGGGGCTCTACAGCTTACCCAAGAGACCCAGTACTTC. It translates to CASSVGALQLTQETQYF.